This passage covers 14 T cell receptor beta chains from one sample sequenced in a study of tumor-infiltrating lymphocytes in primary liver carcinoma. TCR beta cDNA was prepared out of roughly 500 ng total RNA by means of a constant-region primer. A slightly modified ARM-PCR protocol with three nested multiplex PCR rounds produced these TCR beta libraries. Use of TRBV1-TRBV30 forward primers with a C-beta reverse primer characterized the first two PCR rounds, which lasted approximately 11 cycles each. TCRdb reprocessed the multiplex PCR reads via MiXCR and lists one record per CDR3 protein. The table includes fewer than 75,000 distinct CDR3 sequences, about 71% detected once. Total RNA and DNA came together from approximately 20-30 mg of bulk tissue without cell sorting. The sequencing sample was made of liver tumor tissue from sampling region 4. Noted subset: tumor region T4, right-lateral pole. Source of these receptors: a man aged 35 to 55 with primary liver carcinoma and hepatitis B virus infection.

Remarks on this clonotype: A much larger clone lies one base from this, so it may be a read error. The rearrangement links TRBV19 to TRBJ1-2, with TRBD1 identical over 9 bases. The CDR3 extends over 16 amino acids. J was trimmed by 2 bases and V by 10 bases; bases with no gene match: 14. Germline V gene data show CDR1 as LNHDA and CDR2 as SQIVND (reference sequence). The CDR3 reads CANIGWLQGANYGYTF. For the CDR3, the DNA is TGTGCCAATATTGGGTGGCTACAGGGGGCGAACTATGGCTACACCTTC.

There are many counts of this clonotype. CDR3 amino acids: CASSLVRLAGGRTDTQYF. CDR3 bases: TGTGCCAGCAGCTTGGTCCGACTAGCGGGAGGCCGCACAGATACGCAGTATTTT. The V call is TRBV5-6, the J call TRBJ2-3, with 13 positions matching TRBD2. From germline, CDR1 is SGHDT and CDR2 YYEEEE. After removal of 0 bases from V and 1 base from J, the junction contained 5 bases not matched to a gene. The CDR3 loop spans 18 amino acids.

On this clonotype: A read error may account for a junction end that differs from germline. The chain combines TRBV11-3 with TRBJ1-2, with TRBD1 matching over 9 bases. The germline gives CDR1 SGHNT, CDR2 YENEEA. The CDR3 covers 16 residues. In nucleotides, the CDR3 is TGTGCCAGCAGCTTAACGAGGACAGGGGTGAGAAATGGCTACATCTTC. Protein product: CASSLTRTGVRNGYIF. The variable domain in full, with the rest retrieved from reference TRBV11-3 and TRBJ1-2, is EAGVVQSPRYKIIEKKQPVAFWCNPISGHNTLYWYLQNLGQGPELLIRYENEEAVDDSQLPKDRFSAERLKGVDSTLKIQPAELGDSAVYLCASSLTRTGVRNGYIFGSGTRLTVV.

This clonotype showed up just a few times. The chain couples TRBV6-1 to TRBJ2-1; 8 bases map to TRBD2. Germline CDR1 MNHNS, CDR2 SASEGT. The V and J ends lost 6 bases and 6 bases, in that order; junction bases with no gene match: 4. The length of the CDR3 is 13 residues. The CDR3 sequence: CASREAGGNEQFF. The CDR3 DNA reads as TGTGCCAGCAGGGAGGCGGGAGGCAATGAGCAGTTCTTC.

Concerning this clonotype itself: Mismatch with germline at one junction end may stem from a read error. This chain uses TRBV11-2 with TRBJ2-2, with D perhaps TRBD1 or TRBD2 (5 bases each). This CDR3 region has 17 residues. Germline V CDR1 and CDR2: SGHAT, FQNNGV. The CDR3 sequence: CVSSLALEGTNTGEPFF. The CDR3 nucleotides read TGTGTCAGCAGCTTAGCATTAGAAGGGACGAACACCGGGGAGCCGTTTTTT.

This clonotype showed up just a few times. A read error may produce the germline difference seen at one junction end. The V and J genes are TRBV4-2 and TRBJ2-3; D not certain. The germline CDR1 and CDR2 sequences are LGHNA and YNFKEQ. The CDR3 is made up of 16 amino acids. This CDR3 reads CASSQEAAPPTDTQYF. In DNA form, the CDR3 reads TGTGCCAGCAGTCAAGAGGCAGCGCCTCCCACAGATACGCAGTATTTT.

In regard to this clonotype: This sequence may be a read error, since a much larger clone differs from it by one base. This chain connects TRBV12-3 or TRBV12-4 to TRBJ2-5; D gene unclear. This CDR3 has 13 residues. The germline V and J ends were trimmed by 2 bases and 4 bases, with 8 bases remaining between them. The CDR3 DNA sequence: TGTGCCAGCAGTTTAATAATGGGAGAGACCCAGTACTTC. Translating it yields CASSLIMGETQYF.

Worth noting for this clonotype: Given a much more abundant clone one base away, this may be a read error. The CDR3 nucleotides read TGTGCCATCAGCTCTGGGGGAAGCTCTGTTGGAGCCCGCACAGTTACGCAGTACTTT. It translates to CAISSGGSSVGARTVTQYF. The rearrangement links TRBV11-1 to TRBJ2-3, with D perhaps given as TRBD1 or TRBD2 (5 bases each). CDR1 is SGHAT and CDR2 is FQDESV in the germline V gene (reference sequence). The CDR3 covers 19 residues.

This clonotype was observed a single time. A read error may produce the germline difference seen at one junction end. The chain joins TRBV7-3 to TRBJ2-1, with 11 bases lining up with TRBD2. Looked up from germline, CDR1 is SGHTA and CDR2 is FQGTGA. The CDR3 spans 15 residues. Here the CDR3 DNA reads TGTGCCAACAGCTTGACTAGCGGGAAACCCAATGAGCACTTCTTC. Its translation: CANSLTSGKPNEHFF.

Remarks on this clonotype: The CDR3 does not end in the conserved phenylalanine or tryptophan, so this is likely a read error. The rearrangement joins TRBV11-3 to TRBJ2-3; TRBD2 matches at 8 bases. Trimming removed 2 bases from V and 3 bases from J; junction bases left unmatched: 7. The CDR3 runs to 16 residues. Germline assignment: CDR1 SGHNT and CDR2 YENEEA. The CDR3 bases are TGTGCCAGCAGCTTATACAGCGGGAGTATAACAGATACGCAGTATCTT. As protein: CASSLYSGSITDTQYL.

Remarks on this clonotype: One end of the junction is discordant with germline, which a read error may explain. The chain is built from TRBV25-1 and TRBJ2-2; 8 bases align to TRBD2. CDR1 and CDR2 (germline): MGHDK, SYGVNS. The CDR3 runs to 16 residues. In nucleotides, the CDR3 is TGTGCCAGCAGTGAGTCCCCTAACGGGAGGGCCGGGGAGCTGTCTTTT. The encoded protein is CASSESPNGRAGELSF.

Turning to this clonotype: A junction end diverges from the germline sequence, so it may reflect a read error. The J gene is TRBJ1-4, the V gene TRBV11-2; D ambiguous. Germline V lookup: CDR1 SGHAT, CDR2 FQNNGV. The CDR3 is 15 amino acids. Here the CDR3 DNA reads TGTGTCAGCAGTTTAGACGGGTCCGCTAATGAAAAACTGTTTTTT. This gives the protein CVSSLDGSANEKLFF.

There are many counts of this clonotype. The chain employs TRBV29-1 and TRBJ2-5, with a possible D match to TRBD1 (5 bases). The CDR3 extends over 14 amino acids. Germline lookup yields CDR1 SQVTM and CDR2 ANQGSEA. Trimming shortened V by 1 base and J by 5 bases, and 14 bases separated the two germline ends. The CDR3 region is CSVEGVGQGETQYF. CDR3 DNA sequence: TGCAGCGTTGAAGGTGTCGGACAAGGGGAGACCCAGTACTTC.

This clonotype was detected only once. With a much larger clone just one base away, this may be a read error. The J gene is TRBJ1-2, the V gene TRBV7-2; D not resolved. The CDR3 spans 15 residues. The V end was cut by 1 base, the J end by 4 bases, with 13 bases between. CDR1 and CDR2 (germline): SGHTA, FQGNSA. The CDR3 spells CASSLVAVPSYGYTF. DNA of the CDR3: TGTGCCAGCAGCTTAGTAGCCGTACCGAGCTATGGCTACACCTTC.